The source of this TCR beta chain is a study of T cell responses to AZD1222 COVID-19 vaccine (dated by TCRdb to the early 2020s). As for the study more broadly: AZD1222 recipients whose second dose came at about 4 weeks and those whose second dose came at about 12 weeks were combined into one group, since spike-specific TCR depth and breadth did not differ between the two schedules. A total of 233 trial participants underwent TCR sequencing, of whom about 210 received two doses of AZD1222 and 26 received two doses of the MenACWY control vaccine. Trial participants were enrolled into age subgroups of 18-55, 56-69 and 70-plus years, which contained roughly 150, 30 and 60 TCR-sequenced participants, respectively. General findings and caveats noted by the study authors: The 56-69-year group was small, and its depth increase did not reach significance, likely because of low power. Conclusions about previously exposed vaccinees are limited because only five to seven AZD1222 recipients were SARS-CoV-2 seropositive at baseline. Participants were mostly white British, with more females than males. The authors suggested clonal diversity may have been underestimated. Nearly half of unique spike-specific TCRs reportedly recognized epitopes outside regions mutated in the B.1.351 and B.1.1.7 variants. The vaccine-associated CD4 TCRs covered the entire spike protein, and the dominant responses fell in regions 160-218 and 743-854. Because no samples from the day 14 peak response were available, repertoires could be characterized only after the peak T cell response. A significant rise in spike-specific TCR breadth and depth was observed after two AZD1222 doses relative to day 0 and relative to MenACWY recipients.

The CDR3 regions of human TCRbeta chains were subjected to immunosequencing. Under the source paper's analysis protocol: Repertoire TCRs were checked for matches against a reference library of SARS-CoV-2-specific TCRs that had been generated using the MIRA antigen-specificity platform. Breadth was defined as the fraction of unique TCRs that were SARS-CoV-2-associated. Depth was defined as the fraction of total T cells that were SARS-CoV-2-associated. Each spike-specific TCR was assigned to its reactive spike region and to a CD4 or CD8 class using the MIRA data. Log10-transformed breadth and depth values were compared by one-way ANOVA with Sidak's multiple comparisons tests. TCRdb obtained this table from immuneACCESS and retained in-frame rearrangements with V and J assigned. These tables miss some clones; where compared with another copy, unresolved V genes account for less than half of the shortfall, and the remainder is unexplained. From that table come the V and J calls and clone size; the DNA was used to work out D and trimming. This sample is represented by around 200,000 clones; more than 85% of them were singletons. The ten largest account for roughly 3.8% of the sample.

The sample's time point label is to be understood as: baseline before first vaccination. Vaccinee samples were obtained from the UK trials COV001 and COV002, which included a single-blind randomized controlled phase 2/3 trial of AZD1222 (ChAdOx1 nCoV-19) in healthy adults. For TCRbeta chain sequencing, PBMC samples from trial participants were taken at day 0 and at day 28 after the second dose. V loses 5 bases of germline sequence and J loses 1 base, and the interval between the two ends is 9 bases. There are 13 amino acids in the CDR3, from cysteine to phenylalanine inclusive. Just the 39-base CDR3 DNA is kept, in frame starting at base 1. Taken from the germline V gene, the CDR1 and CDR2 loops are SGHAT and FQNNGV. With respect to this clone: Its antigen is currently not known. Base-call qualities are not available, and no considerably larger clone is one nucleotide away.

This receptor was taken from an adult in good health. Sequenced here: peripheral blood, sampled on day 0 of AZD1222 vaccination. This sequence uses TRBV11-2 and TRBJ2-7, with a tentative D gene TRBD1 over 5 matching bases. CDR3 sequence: CASSVDRSYEQYF. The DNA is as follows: TGTGCCAGCAGCGTTGACAGATCCTACGAGCAGTACTTC.